These T cell receptor beta chains were read from a single sample in a study of blood T cell repertoires in COVID-19. Data came from immunoSEQ multiplex PCR; TCRdb stores just in-frame clones and leaves some out. Of hundreds of thousands of clones in the sample, 86% are singletons; the top ten hold around 4%. The source material was PBMCs or T cells enriched from blood (not recorded which). The receptor source for this set is a man aged 25-40 years who had recovered from COVID-19. The CDR3 runs from the conserved cysteine through the conserved F or W. The D gene is left open where the match is weak. Not all rows give a size; the values are once, few, many and, for expanded clones, a class.

TRBV7-2	TRBJ2-2	.	.	12	TGTGCCAGCAGCTACGGCACCGGGGAGCTGTTTTTT	CASSYGTGELFF
TRBV5-8	TRBJ1-1	few	.	18	TGTGCCAGCAGGGAGAGACAGGTTTGGGACACTGAAGCTTTGGAAGCTTTCTTT	CASRERQVWDTEALEAFF
TRBV6-1	TRBJ2-2	.	TRBD1	15	TGTGCCAGCAGTGACAGGGGGAAGAACACCGGGGAGCTGTTTTTT	CASSDRGKNTGELFF
TRBV2	TRBJ2-1	few	.	13	TGTGCCAGCACCCTCCGGGGTACCGGTGAGCAGTTCTTC	CASTLRGTGEQFF
TRBV5-5	TRBJ1-1	.	.	15	TGTGCCAGCAGCTTCGATAGGCGAGAAAGCGCTGAAGCTTTCTTT	CASSFDRRESAEAFF
TRBV23-1	TRBJ1-4	.	TRBD1	16	TGCGCCAGCAGTCAATTTTGGAGACAGGGCTGGGAAAAACTGTTTTTT	CASSQFWRQGWEKLFF
TRBV19	TRBJ2-3	.	TRBD2	14	TGTGCCAGTTTTGGGGGGGGGAGCACAGATACGCAGTATTTT	CASFGGGSTDTQYF
TRBV7-6	TRBJ2-1	.	TRBD2	15	TGTGCCAGCAGCTTAACTAGCGGCCAATACAATGAGCAGTTCTTC	CASSLTSGQYNEQFF
TRBV28	TRBJ2-4	.	TRBD2	18	TGTGCCAGCATTCGGACTAGCGGGGAAGAGGGAGCCAAAAACATTCAGTACTTC	CASIRTSGEEGAKNIQYF
TRBV5-1	TRBJ1-6	once	.	15	TGCGCCAGCAGCTTGGCAGTTACCCAAAATTCACCCCTCCACTTT	CASSLAVTQNSPLHF
TRBV5-1	TRBJ2-5	once	TRBD1	14	TGCGCCAGCAGCTTGGGGGACAGTACAGAGACCCAGTACTTC	CASSLGDSTETQYF
TRBV7-6	TRBJ2-5	.	TRBD2	16	TGTGCCAGCAGCTTCCTAGCGGGAGGAATCCAAGAGACCCAGTACTTC	CASSFLAGGIQETQYF
TRBV9	TRBJ2-3	.	TRBD2	19	TGTGCCAGCAGCTTACGACTAGCGGGGCTACCCACTCCTTCAGATACGCAGTATTTT	CASSLRLAGLPTPSDTQYF
TRBV5-8	TRBJ2-1	.	TRBD2	15	TGTGCCAGCAGCGCGGGACTAGCGCACTACAATGAGCAGTTCTTC	CASSAGLAHYNEQFF
TRBV12-3/TRBV12-4	TRBJ2-5	.	TRBD1	11	TGTGCCAGCAGGACAGGGGAGACCCAGTACTTC	CASRTGETQYF
TRBV5-1	TRBJ2-5	.	.	13	TGCGCCAGCAGCGGACAGATCCAAGAGACCCAGTACTTC	CASSGQIQETQYF
TRBV7-2	TRBJ2-7	.	.	15	TGTGCCAGCAGCCTGGAAGGAGGGAGGACCTACGAGCAGTACTTC	CASSLEGGRTYEQYF
TRBV30	TRBJ1-1	once	TRBD1	14	TGTGCCTGGGACCCGGACAGGGAAAACACTGAAGCTTTCTTT	CAWDPDRENTEAFF
TRBV9	TRBJ2-7	.	TRBD2	15	TGTGCCAGCAGCGTAGTGACTAGCGGGATAGGCGAGCAGTACTTC	CASSVVTSGIGEQYF
TRBV27	TRBJ1-3	.	.	13	TGTGCCAGCAGGGCGAGCGCTGGAAACACCATATATTTT	CASRASAGNTIYF
TRBV12-5	TRBJ1-1	.	.	12	TGTGCTAGTGGTCGAACGGGCACTGAAGCTTTCTTT	CASGRTGTEAFF
TRBV12-3/TRBV12-4	TRBJ2-7	.	.	13	TGTGCCAGCCGCCCGGGGAGTTTTAACGAGCAGTACTTC	CASRPGSFNEQYF
TRBV28	TRBJ1-2	.	.	13	TGTGCCAGCACGGTTGCCTACCCCCCTGGCTACACCTTC	CASTVAYPPGYTF
TRBV27	TRBJ2-7	.	TRBD1	13	TGTGCCAGCAGCCTCTCGACAGGGAACGAGCAGTACTTC	CASSLSTGNEQYF
TRBV14	TRBJ2-7	.	TRBD1	18	TGTGCCAGCAGCCAAGTGGACAGGGAAAAAAGAGGAAGCTACGAGCAGTACTTC	CASSQVDREKRGSYEQYF
TRBV30	TRBJ1-1	few	.	12	TGTGCCTGGACCAGGTTCGGCACTGAAGCTTTCTTT	CAWTRFGTEAFF
TRBV5-1	TRBJ2-5	.	TRBD1	14	TGCGCCAGCAGTCCCGACAGGGAAGGGGGGACCCAGTACTTC	CASSPDREGGTQYF
TRBV4-1	TRBJ2-6	.	TRBD2	18	TGCGCCAGCAGCCAAATAAGCGGGGGGGCCTCTGGGGCCAACGTCCTGACTTTC	CASSQISGGASGANVLTF
TRBV24-1	TRBJ1-2	once	TRBD1	14	TGTGCCACCAGTGACAACAGGGGACTTGGTGGCTACACCTTC	CATSDNRGLGGYTF
TRBV19	TRBJ2-5	.	TRBD1	15	TGTGCCAGTAGTATGAGGGGGCCCGCCCCGGAGACCCAGTACTTC	CASSMRGPAPETQYF
TRBV19	TRBJ2-1	few	.	14	TGTGCCAGTAGTATCACGGCAGGGCTAGGTGAGCAGTTCTTC	CASSITAGLGEQFF
TRBV6-5	TRBJ1-6	.	.	13	TGTGCCAGCAGTTATCTCGATAATTCACCCCTCCACTTT	CASSYLDNSPLHF
TRBV5-1	TRBJ2-3	.	.	14	TGCGCCAGCAGCTCGGTCGGTAGCACAGATACGCAGTATTTT	CASSSVGSTDTQYF
TRBV6-8	TRBJ2-1	.	.	15	TGTGCCAGCAGTTACGAGCTTAACTCCTACAATGAGCAGTTCTTC	CASSYELNSYNEQFF
TRBV27	TRBJ2-7	.	.	15	TGTGCCAGCAGTCCACGTAGCGGTTTCTCCTACGAGCAGTACTTC	CASSPRSGFSYEQYF
TRBV7-9	TRBJ1-2	.	.	15	TGTGCCAGCAACCCGGCGGGGGGGCAGTTCAGTGGCTACACCTTC	CASNPAGGQFSGYTF
TRBV7-2	TRBJ2-7	.	TRBD2	15	TGTGCCAGCACCCCAGGACCTAGCGGGGTCTACGAGCAGTACTTC	CASTPGPSGVYEQYF
TRBV18	TRBJ2-7	few	TRBD2	14	TGTGCCAGCTCACCCACGGGAGGGCCCTACGAGCAGTACTTC	CASSPTGGPYEQYF
TRBV5-1	TRBJ2-7	.	TRBD2	15	TGCGCCAGCAGCTTATCAGCGGGAGAGGTCTACGAGCAGTACTTC	CASSLSAGEVYEQYF
TRBV15	TRBJ2-7	few	TRBD1	15	TGTGCCACCAGCAGAGGACAGGGGGTCGCAAACGAGCAGTACTTC	CATSRGQGVANEQYF
TRBV19	TRBJ2-6	.	.	13	TGTGCCAGTAGTCACTCTGGGGCCAACGTCCTGACTTTC	CASSHSGANVLTF
TRBV28	TRBJ1-6	.	TRBD1	18	TGTGCCAGCAGGACCCCGGGACAGGGTTTTTCCTATAATTCACCCCTCCACTTT	CASRTPGQGFSYNSPLHF
TRBV7-9	TRBJ1-4	.	.	14	TGTGCCAGCAGTCGACAGTCAACTAATGAAAAACTGTTTTTT	CASSRQSTNEKLFF
TRBV7-2	TRBJ1-1	.	.	14	TGTGCCAGCAGCTTAGCGGTACGGGGCACTGAAGCTTTCTTT	CASSLAVRGTEAFF
TRBV6-5	TRBJ1-2	.	.	14	TGTGCCAGCAGTTACTCGGAGGGGAGCTATGGCTACACCTTC	CASSYSEGSYGYTF
TRBV11-1	TRBJ2-3	.	.	14	TGTGCCAGCAGCTTAGGGGGGAGGACAGATACGCAGTATTTT	CASSLGGRTDTQYF
TRBV5-1	TRBJ2-1	.	TRBD1	15	TGCGCCAGCAGCCCACCGGGACAGGGTTTCGATGAGCAGTTCTTC	CASSPPGQGFDEQFF
TRBV2	TRBJ1-4	.	TRBD1	16	TGTGCCAGCAGTACCCGGGACAGGGCAGCGGGCGAAAAACTGTTTTTT	CASSTRDRAAGEKLFF
TRBV20-1	TRBJ1-2	.	.	15	TGCAGTGCTAGTGGGGACTCACCACTAGGCTATGGCTACACCTTC	CSASGDSPLGYGYTF
TRBV4-1	TRBJ2-7	.	TRBD2	16	TGCGCCAGCAGCCAAGATCCCGGACTAGGAACCTACGAGCAGTACTTC	CASSQDPGLGTYEQYF
TRBV19	TRBJ2-5	.	.	16	TGTGCCAGTAGTATAGGGCCTGGAGGGGTCGCAGAGACCCAGTACTTC	CASSIGPGGVAETQYF
TRBV5-4	TRBJ1-4	many	TRBD1	14	TGTGCCAGCAGCCCGGGACAGGGACGTGAAAAACTGTTTTTT	CASSPGQGREKLFF
TRBV27	TRBJ2-7	.	.	13	TGTGCCAGCAGTTTTACCCCCAGGGACGAGCAGTACTTC	CASSFTPRDEQYF
TRBV28	TRBJ2-2	.	.	15	TGTGCCAGCAGCTACCTTACAGGGAACACCGGGGAGCTGTTTTTT	CASSYLTGNTGELFF
TRBV7-9	TRBJ1-6	.	.	16	TGTGCCAGCAGCTTAGAGTCGACAGGAGCTAATTCACCCCTCCACTTT	CASSLESTGANSPLHF
TRBV7-6	TRBJ1-5	.	TRBD1	13	TGTGCCAGCAGCCTCACAGGGGATCAGCCCCAGCATTTT	CASSLTGDQPQHF
TRBV3-1/TRBV3-2	TRBJ1-1	.	TRBD1	13	TGTGCCAGCAGCCGACAGGGCCCCACTGAAGCTTTCTTT	CASSRQGPTEAFF